This paragraph covers one TCR beta chain sequence. The data are from a study of a mutant IDH1 vaccine in newly diagnosed glioma. Time point meaning: baseline, week 1 (first vaccination visit). Documented treatment: pre-vaccination baseline after standard-of-care therapy. Those who donated had recent WHO grade 3 or 4 IDH1-mutant, ATRX-lost astrocytomas. Germline CDR1 is SGDLS and CDR2 is YYNGEE. The CDR3 totals 14 residues. V was shortened by 0 bases and J by 4 bases, with 10 bases between the two germline ends. Method: immunoSEQ multiplex PCR; TCRdb's copy keeps in-frame clones and lacks some. This table has about 36,000 clones, just under 95% appearing once.

The input for sequencing was PBMCs, taken from a glioma patient treated with radiotherapy, temozolomide or both. The receptor was isolated from a man in his late teens or twenties with glioma. The chain combines TRBV9 with TRBJ1-2; D is unresolved. The CDR3: CASSVEGMGYGYTF. The CDR3 DNA reads as TGTGCCAGCAGCGTAGAAGGGATGGGCTATGGCTACACCTTC.